The TCR beta chain described here comes from a study of shared clonotypes between healthy human individuals. Broader study findings: Lower generation probabilities were found for non-shared clonotypes than for those shared by all four donors.

The CDR3 is 14 amino acids. Germline lookup yields CDR1 ENHRY and CDR2 SYGVKD. V lost 6 bases to trimming and J lost 4 bases; unmatched junction nucleotides: 7. Worth noting for this clone: Its antigen is as yet unknown.

Using immunoSEQ multiplex PCR, the repertoire was profiled, and TCRdb retains in-frame clones only, with some absent. The sample lists fewer than 1.4 million clones; more than 75% were seen once. The sequence was collected from a young man in good health. Some clones in this sample may be carry-over from other donors' samples. The material sequenced was memory CD4+ T cells from PBMCs. Subset reported: CD45RA-negative fraction. This chain links TRBV10-3 with TRBJ2-7; 9 bases agree with TRBD2. The CDR3 loop is CAIRDIAGVYEQYF. In DNA form, the CDR3 reads TGTGCCATCAGAGACATAGCGGGAGTATACGAGCAGTACTTC.